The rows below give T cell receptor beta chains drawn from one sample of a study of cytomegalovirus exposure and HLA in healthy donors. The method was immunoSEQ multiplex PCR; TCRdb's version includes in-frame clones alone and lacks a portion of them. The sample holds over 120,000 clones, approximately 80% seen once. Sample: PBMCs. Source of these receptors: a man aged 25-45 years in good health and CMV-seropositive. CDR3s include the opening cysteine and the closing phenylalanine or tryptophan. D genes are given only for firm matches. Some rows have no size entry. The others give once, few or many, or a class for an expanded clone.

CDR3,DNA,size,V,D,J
CASQYNEQFF,TGTGCCAGCCAGTACAATGAGCAGTTCTTC,once,TRBV2,NA,TRBJ2-1
CASSGQNYEQYF,TGTGCCAGCAGTGGACAGAACTACGAGCAGTACTTC,NA,TRBV25-1,NA,TRBJ2-7
CASATTGYGYTF,TGTGCCAGCGCTACTACAGGGTATGGCTACACCTTC,once,TRBV28,NA,TRBJ1-2
CASMGGGPNEQFF,TGTGCCAGCATGGGCGGGGGGCCTAATGAGCAGTTCTTC,NA,TRBV9,TRBD2,TRBJ2-1
CASSTQGGDTEAFF,TGTGCCAGCAGCACACAGGGGGGGGACACTGAAGCTTTCTTT,NA,TRBV7-3,TRBD1,TRBJ1-1
CASSSPGDREAFF,TGCGCCAGCAGCTCACCCGGAGACAGGGAAGCTTTCTTT,NA,TRBV5-1,NA,TRBJ1-1
CAWSVRWRTEAFF,TGTGCCTGGAGTGTAAGGTGGAGGACTGAAGCTTTCTTT,NA,TRBV30,NA,TRBJ1-1
CASRSSGDTDTQYF,TGTGCCAGCAGGAGTAGCGGAGACACAGATACGCAGTATTTT,few,TRBV4-2,NA,TRBJ2-3
CASSIGRLAGALETQYF,TGTGCCAGTAGTATAGGGAGACTAGCGGGGGCCTTAGAGACCCAGTACTTC,NA,TRBV19,TRBD2,TRBJ2-5
CASSPNTGNTEAFF,TGTGCCAGCAGCCCGAATACAGGGAACACTGAAGCTTTCTTT,NA,TRBV9,NA,TRBJ1-1
CASSNGQGYTDTQYF,TGTGCCAGTAGTAATGGACAGGGGTACACAGATACGCAGTATTTT,NA,TRBV19,TRBD1,TRBJ2-3
CASSWDRGLSYEQYF,TGTGCCAGCAGCTGGGACAGGGGGTTATCCTACGAGCAGTACTTC,NA,TRBV7-9,TRBD1,TRBJ2-7
CASSILAGSTYEQYF,TGTGCCAGCAGCATCCTAGCGGGATCAACCTACGAGCAGTACTTC,NA,TRBV28,TRBD2,TRBJ2-7
CASSRSSYEQYF,TGTGCCAGCAGCAGGAGCTCCTACGAGCAGTACTTC,NA,TRBV11-2,NA,TRBJ2-7
CASSPNAGETQYF,TGTGCCAGCTCCCCGAATGCAGGGGAGACCCAGTACTTC,NA,TRBV18,NA,TRBJ2-5
CASSVQGGYEQYF,TGTGCCAGCAGCGTTCAGGGGGGCTACGAGCAGTACTTC,NA,TRBV9,NA,TRBJ2-7
CASSVVGEPSYGYTF,TGTGCCAGCAGCGTAGTAGGGGAACCGAGCTATGGCTACACCTTC,NA,TRBV9,NA,TRBJ1-2
CASSPGTSGGVETQYF,TGTGCCAGCAGCCCCGGGACTAGCGGGGGGGTAGAGACCCAGTACTTC,NA,TRBV4-2,TRBD2,TRBJ2-5
CASNERGGEVADTQYF,TGCGCCAGCAACGAGCGGGGGGGCGAGGTCGCAGATACGCAGTATTTT,NA,TRBV5-1,TRBD2,TRBJ2-3
CASSLPGQWNSYEQYF,TGTGCCAGCAGCTTACCGGGACAGTGGAACTCCTACGAGCAGTACTTC,NA,TRBV11-2,TRBD1,TRBJ2-7
CASSEVWQGGNQPQHF,TGTGCCAGCAGTGAGGTGTGGCAGGGTGGCAATCAGCCCCAGCATTTT,NA,TRBV2,NA,TRBJ1-5
CASTPAGLPYEQYF,TGTGCCAGCACCCCGGCAGGGCTTCCCTACGAGCAGTACTTC,NA,TRBV28,NA,TRBJ2-7